The 25 T cell receptor beta chains in this list originate from one sample, sequenced in a study of cytotoxic CD8 clonotypes in ibrutinib-treated CLL. The table came from immunoSEQ multiplex PCR; TCRdb's copy has only in-frame clones and leaves some out. In the table there are about 310,000 clones, 80% of which are singletons. The source was PBMCs, collected before ibrutinib treatment. These receptors came from a human donor with chronic lymphocytic leukemia.

The chain couples TRBV30 to TRBJ2-7, with 11 nucleotides matching TRBD2. Germline-derived CDR1 and CDR2 are GTSNPN and SVGIG (reference sequence). V shed 0 bases and J 3 bases; nucleotides not matched to a gene: 10. This CDR3 contains 17 residues. For the CDR3, the DNA is TGTGCCTGGAGTGTACTAGCGGGAGTAGGCCTTGTCTACGAGCAGTACTTC. Its translation is CAWSVLAGVGLVYEQYF. Drawing the rest from reference TRBV30 and TRBJ2-7, the complete variable domain is SQTIHQWPATLVQPVGSPLSLECTVEGTSNPNLYWYRQAAGRGLQLLFYSVGIGQISSEVPQNLSASRPQDRQFILSSKKLLLSDSGFYLCAWSVLAGVGLVYEQYFGPGTRLTVT.

In DNA, the CDR3 is TGTGCCAGCAGCTTATTCGACAGGATAAGCACAGATACGCAGTATTTT. This sequence encodes CASSLFDRISTDTQYF. The V call is TRBV7-8, the J call TRBJ2-3, with D maybe TRBD1 (6 bases). Germline lookup yields CDR1 SGHVS and CDR2 FQNEAQ. V gave up 2 bases and J gave up 0 bases, with 12 bases separating them. The CDR3 is 16 residues long. The full variable domain, rest sourced from reference TRBV7-8 and TRBJ2-3, is GAGVSQSPRYKVAKRGQDVALRCDPISGHVSLFWYQQALGQGPEFLTYFQNEAQLDKSGLPSDRFFAERPEGSVSTLKIQRTQQEDSAVYLCASSLFDRISTDTQYFGPGTRLTVL.

This clone is a singleton in its sample. The J gene is TRBJ1-1, the V gene TRBV2; TRBD1 matches at 7 bases. The ends lost 4 bases at V and 2 bases at J; junction bases unmatched: 1. The germline V gene encodes CDR1 SNHLY and CDR2 FYNNEI. The CDR3 consists of 13 residues. CDR3 nucleotide sequence: TGTGCCAGCAGTGGACAGGGTAACACTGAAGCTTTCTTT. Encoded protein: CASSGQGNTEAFF.

The V and J genes are TRBV18 and TRBJ2-1, with D possibly being TRBD2 (6 bases). The CDR3 is made up of 13 amino acids. The germline V gene has CDR1 KGHSH and CDR2 LQKENI. Trimming took 3 bases from V and 8 from J, leaving 11 bases between them. The CDR3 DNA reads TGTGCCAGCTCACCCTCCGGGAGCTATGAGCAGTTCTTC. This codes for CASSPSGSYEQFF.

This chain links TRBV6-9 with TRBJ1-4; D is uncertain. This CDR3 spans 14 amino acids. Germline CDR1 reads MNHGY; CDR2 reads SVAAGI. V was shortened by 7 bases and J by 0 bases, with 9 bases between the two germline ends. Here the CDR3 DNA reads TGTGCCAGCATTCCGAAAGCAACTAATGAAAAACTGTTTTTT. The encoded protein is CASIPKATNEKLFF.

The chain couples TRBV30 to TRBJ1-2, with D perhaps matching TRBD1 (5 bases). CDR1 GTSNPN and CDR2 SVGIG come from the germline V gene (reference sequence). The CDR3 has 13 residues. V was clipped by 0 bases and J by 4 bases, with 9 bases between them. The CDR3: CAWSVQGGYGYTF. The DNA for the CDR3 is TGTGCCTGGAGTGTCCAGGGAGGCTATGGCTACACCTTC.

This clone appeared a few times. The V and J genes are TRBV27 and TRBJ2-7; 7 bases fit TRBD2. In germline, CDR1 is MNHEY, CDR2 SMNVEV (reference sequence). The CDR3 has 12 amino acids. With V trimmed by 8 bases and J by 0 bases, 1 base remained unmatched. DNA for the CDR3: TGTGCCAGCGGGACTAACTCCTACGAGCAGTACTTC. Translation gives CASGTNSYEQYF.

This clone was observed once. This chain joins TRBV4-3 and TRBJ2-3; the match to TRBD2 covers 16 bases. The V segment lost 0 bases and the J segment 0 bases; nucleotides outside the gene matches: 6. The CDR3 totals 20 residues. Germline-derived CDR1 and CDR2 are LGHNA and YSLEER. DNA for the CDR3: TGCGCCAGCAGCCAAGATCCCGGGACTAGCGGGAGGGCCAGCACAGATACGCAGTATTTT. It translates to CASSQDPGTSGRASTDTQYF.

The chain is built from TRBV6-5 and TRBJ2-2; TRBD2 matches 7 bases. Losses at the gene ends were 5 bases for V and 9 bases for J; bases not matched to a gene: 9. Looked up from germline, CDR1 is MNHEY and CDR2 is SVGAGI. The CDR3 has 14 residues. CDR3 region: CASSSGTSPRELFF. CDR3 bases: TGTGCCAGCAGTAGCGGGACTTCCCCCCGGGAGCTGTTTTTT.

In this sample, this clone turned up a few times. The chain joins TRBV7-2 to TRBJ2-1; D is perhaps TRBD2 (5 bases). The V gene lost 2 bases and the J gene lost 16 bases, with 12 bases spanning the gap. The CDR3 consists of 11 residues. Germline lookup yields CDR1 SGHTA and CDR2 FQGNSA. CDR3 sequence: CASSLMGDAFF. For the CDR3, the DNA is TGTGCCAGCAGCTTAATGGGAGATGCCTTCTTC.

V usage is TRBV15 and J usage is TRBJ1-1, with 9 bases lining up with TRBD1. Germline CDR1 LNHNV, CDR2 YYDKDF (reference sequence). CDR3 size: 16 residues. V shed 5 bases, J shed 0 bases, and the junction held 7 bases outside the gene matches. The CDR3 DNA is TGTGCCACCAGCCCTTCCGGGACAGGGTTGAACACTGAAGCTTTCTTT. Amino acid sequence: CATSPSGTGLNTEAFF.

V is TRBV21-1 and J is TRBJ2-5; whether TRBD2, the table's D call, matches the DNA was not checked. TRBV21-1 is classified as a pseudogene. The CDR3 extends over 21 amino acids. The CDR3 nucleotides are TGTGCCAGCAGGCGGGGCTGTTTTGTGGGCAGGGGAGGGTCAAAGCAAGAGACCCAGTACTTC. Translated: CASRRGCFVGRGGSKQETQYF.

V and J are TRBV7-2 and TRBJ2-2; D is tentatively TRBD1 or TRBD2 (5 bases each). Germline assignment: CDR1 SGHTA and CDR2 FQGNSA. V was clipped by 4 bases and J by 2 bases, with 8 bases between them. The CDR3 length is 14 residues. The CDR3 sequence is CASSSGPNTGELFF. DNA of the CDR3: TGTGCCAGCAGCTCGGGGCCTAACACCGGGGAGCTGTTTTTT.

The V call is TRBV19, the J call TRBJ2-5, with 9 nucleotides matching TRBD1. CDR1 LNHDA and CDR2 SQIVND come from the germline V gene (reference sequence). V was pared by 3 bases and J by 2 bases, with 4 bases of the junction left unmatched. The length of the CDR3 is 15 residues. The CDR3 sequence: CASSIGQGLQETQYF. As DNA, the CDR3 is TGTGCCAGTAGTATCGGACAGGGGTTACAAGAGACCCAGTACTTC.

V is TRBV6-1 and J is TRBJ1-2; D is unclear. V dropped 3 bases and J dropped 8 bases, with 16 bases sitting between them. Germline CDR1 MNHNS, CDR2 SASEGT. The CDR3 runs 14 residues. This chain's CDR3 is CASSDRRTELGYTF. The CDR3 DNA reads TGTGCCAGCAGTGATCGGCGGACCGAACTAGGCTACACCTTC.

The chain couples TRBV5-8 to TRBJ2-7, with TRBD2 matching over 10 bases. The CDR3 loop spans 14 amino acids. The germline V gene has CDR1 SGHTS and CDR2 YDEGEE. Unmatched junction bases numbered 6, after V lost 2 bases and J lost 7 bases. The CDR3 is CASSLTGLANEQYF. CDR3 nucleotides: TGTGCCAGCAGCTTAACGGGACTAGCGAATGAGCAGTACTTC.

DNA of the CDR3: TGTGCCAGTAGTATTGGCGGGTTGGGCTACGAGCAGTACTTC. It specifies CASSIGGLGYEQYF. V is TRBV19 and J is TRBJ2-7, with D possibly being TRBD2 (5 bases). This CDR3 contains 14 residues. The germline V and J ends were trimmed by 3 bases and 3 bases, with 12 bases remaining between them. Germline lookup yields CDR1 LNHDA and CDR2 SQIVND (reference sequence).

This clone was seen just once. The chain is built from TRBV18 and TRBJ2-4; 8 nucleotides align to TRBD1. This CDR3 contains 15 residues. Germline V gene data show CDR1 as KGHSH and CDR2 as LQKENI. Unmatched junction bases numbered 6, after V lost 0 bases and J lost 8 bases. CDR3 bases: TGTGCCAGCTCACCACCACCAGGGGGCGAAGACATTCAGTACTTC. Residues: CASSPPPGGEDIQYF.

This chain connects TRBV9 to TRBJ2-1; 13 nucleotides align to TRBD2. J lost 5 bases, V lost 3 bases, and 2 bases had no gene match. The CDR3 is 15 amino acids. Germline V lookup: CDR1 SGDLS, CDR2 YYNGEE. The CDR3 sequence: CASSGTSGSHNEQFF. The DNA for the CDR3 is TGTGCCAGCAGCGGGACTAGCGGGAGCCACAATGAGCAGTTCTTC.

This clone was counted only a few times. This chain uses TRBV28 with TRBJ2-2; D ambiguous. V lost 2 bases and J lost 5, with 6 bases in between. Germline V gives CDR1 MDHEN, CDR2 SYDVKM. The CDR3 is made up of 13 amino acids. As DNA, the CDR3 is TGTGCCAGCAGTTTAGGGGAAACCGGGGAGCTGTTTTTT. Encoded protein: CASSLGETGELFF.

The chain uses TRBV19 and TRBJ2-7; D is tentatively TRBD1 or TRBD2 (6 bases each). V was shortened by 2 bases and J by 5 bases, with 13 bases between the two germline ends. The CDR3 extends over 14 amino acids. Germline V gives CDR1 LNHDA, CDR2 SQIVND (reference sequence). DNA for the CDR3: TGTGCCAGTAGTATATCCCGGGGGCCCCACGAGCAGTACTTC. Translated, it gives CASSISRGPHEQYF. Full variable domain (outside the CDR3, taken from reference TRBV19 and TRBJ2-7): DGGITQSPKYLFRKEGQNVTLSCEQNLNHDAMYWYRQDPGQGLRLIYYSQIVNDFQKGDIAEGYSVSREKKESFPLTVTSAQKNPTAFYLCASSISRGPHEQYFGPGTRLTVT.

The sample holds many counts of this clone. The chain links TRBV4-3 to TRBJ2-1, with a possible D match to TRBD2 (6 bases). This CDR3 has 16 residues. Germline CDR1 reads LGHNA; CDR2 reads YSLEER. V shed 3 bases and J shed 1 base, with 13 bases lying between them. The chain's CDR3 is CASSQGGVGSYNEQFF. The CDR3 DNA reads as TGCGCCAGCAGCCAGGGGGGTGTGGGGTCCTACAATGAGCAGTTCTTC.

The CDR3 DNA follows: TGTGCCAGTAGTAAAGAAACTAGCGGGATGACCTACGAGCAGTACTTC. The encoded protein is CASSKETSGMTYEQYF. V gene TRBV19 combines with J gene TRBJ2-7; TRBD2 agrees at 10 bases. The trim removed 4 bases at V and 2 bases at J, leaving 8 bases unmatched. CDR3 length equals 16 residues. Germline V gives CDR1 LNHDA, CDR2 SQIVND (reference sequence).

DNA for the CDR3: TGTGCCAGTCATAGCGGGATTTCCTACAATGAGCAGTTCTTC. Its protein is CASHSGISYNEQFF. V gene TRBV19 combines with J gene TRBJ2-1, with 8 bases matching TRBD2. J lost 1 base, V lost 8 bases, and 4 bases had no gene match. In germline, CDR1 is LNHDA, CDR2 SQIVND (reference sequence). The CDR3 consists of 14 residues.

J is TRBJ1-5 and V is TRBV29-1; a weak D match, TRBD1 (5 bases). V lost 4 bases and J lost 6, with 13 bases in between. The CDR3 runs 13 residues. CDR1 is SQVTM and CDR2 is ANQGSEA in the germline V gene. CDR3 sequence: CSVGDARGQPQHF. The CDR3 DNA sequence: TGCAGCGTTGGGGACGCCCGGGGTCAGCCCCAGCATTTT.